These 15 T cell receptor beta chains came from one sample sequenced in a study of T cell changes during pregnancy in multiple sclerosis. Libraries were prepared by immunoSEQ multiplex PCR; TCRdb keeps only in-frame clonotypes and omits some of them. The table shows fewer than 50,000 clones, with 94% occurring only once. The specimen was CD4+ T cells from peripheral blood mononuclear cells, collected in the third trimester of pregnancy. The receptor source for this set is a female donor with multiple sclerosis, enrolled in a pregnancy study.

The V gene is TRBV30, the J gene TRBJ1-2; D is unclear. Deletions cut 0 bases from V and 5 bases from J, with 16 bases between. CDR1 and CDR2 from the germline V gene are GTSNPN and SVGIG (reference sequence). The CDR3 is 15 amino acids. The CDR3 bases are TGTGCCTGGAGTGTAGGGAGGATGGGGTTGTATGGCTACACCTTC. Translation gives CAWSVGRMGLYGYTF.

The rearrangement links TRBV7-9 to TRBJ2-3, with D unresolved. V was pared by 6 bases and J by 0 bases, with 7 bases between. This CDR3 has 13 amino acids. Germline V gene data show CDR1 as SEHNR and CDR2 as FQNEAQ (reference sequence). DNA for the CDR3: TGTGCCAGCAGTCCAACTAGCACAGATACGCAGTATTTT. Translation: CASSPTSTDTQYF.

The gene calls are TRBV9 and TRBJ1-2, with D perhaps TRBD1 (5 bases). V lost 4 bases to trimming and J lost 3 bases, with 13 bases between them. Germline V lookup: CDR1 SGDLS, CDR2 YYNGEE. CDR3 length equals 14 residues. The CDR3 DNA follows: TGTGCCAGCAGCCTTGGAGGGGCTTACTATGGCTACACCTTC. It specifies CASSLGGAYYGYTF. Full variable domain (remainder filled in from reference TRBV9 and TRBJ1-2): DSGVTQTPKHLITATGQRVTLRCSPRSGDLSVYWYQQSLDQGLQFLIQYYNGEERAKGNILERFSAQQFPDLHSELNLSSLELGDSALYFCASSLGGAYYGYTFGSGTRLTVV.

The chain carries TRBV13 and TRBJ2-7; tentative D call: TRBD1 (5 bases). The CDR3 contains 13 residues. Germline CDR1 reads PRHDT; CDR2 reads FYEKMQ (reference sequence). V lost 4 bases and J 3 bases, leaving 10 bases between the germline ends. CDR3 sequence: CASSWGGHYEQYF. CDR3 coding DNA: TGTGCCAGCAGCTGGGGCGGCCACTACGAGCAGTACTTC.

In this sample, this clone turned up once. This rearrangement joins TRBV6-1 to TRBJ2-2; TRBD2 aligns across 7 bases. The germline gives CDR1 MNHNS, CDR2 SASEGT. Trimming removed 1 base from V and 5 bases from J; junction bases left unmatched: 7. This CDR3 comprises 16 residues. CDR3 region: CASSEGRGLPTGELFF. CDR3 nucleotide sequence: TGTGCCAGCAGTGAAGGAAGGGGACTACCGACCGGGGAGCTGTTTTTT.

The CDR3 here is CASSVGPRPGQSLNTEAFF. DNA of the CDR3: TGTGCCAGCAGCGTTGGCCCCCGTCCCGGACAGAGCTTAAACACTGAAGCTTTCTTT. The chain recombines TRBV9 with TRBJ1-1, with D possibly matching TRBD1 (6 bases). CDR3 length: 19 amino acids. The V gene's germline CDR1 is SGDLS and CDR2 YYNGEE. V shed 2 bases and J shed 2 bases, with 25 bases lying between them.

The chain employs TRBV5-1 and TRBJ2-3, with 9 bases fitting TRBD2. CDR1 and CDR2 from the germline V gene are SGHRS and YFSETQ. The CDR3 extends over 15 amino acids. The J segment lost 10 bases and the V segment lost 0 bases, leaving 9 bases of the junction unmatched. This CDR3 is CASSLEAGGRTAQYF. CDR3 bases: TGCGCCAGCAGCTTGGAAGCGGGGGGCCGCACGGCGCAGTATTTT.

In DNA form, the CDR3 reads TGTGCCAGCAGTTATGGGAGCGGGAGTAGAATTGATGAGCAGTTCTTC. It specifies CASSYGSGSRIDEQFF. This rearrangement joins TRBV6-5 to TRBJ2-1, with 8 bases matching TRBD2. V gave up 3 bases and J gave up 8 bases; unmatched junction bases: 12. CDR1 is MNHEY and CDR2 is SVGAGI in the germline V gene. This CDR3 region has 16 residues.

This chain joins TRBV7-9 and TRBJ1-2; D remains unclear. From germline, CDR1 is SEHNR and CDR2 FQNEAQ (reference sequence). Trimming removed 1 base at V and 8 bases at J, with 14 bases between. CDR3 length equals 14 residues. The CDR3 spells CASSLGTTGLGYTF. In nucleotides, the CDR3 is TGTGCCAGCAGCTTAGGCACCACGGGGTTGGGCTACACCTTC.

The chain recombines TRBV5-1 with TRBJ2-5; 12 bases are a match to TRBD1. J gave up 10 bases and V 4 bases, and 14 bases lay outside the gene matches. Germline V CDR1 and CDR2: SGHRS, YFSETQ. The CDR3 has 16 residues. As DNA, the CDR3 is TGCGCCAGCAGCCCGGGCCCGGGACAGGGGGCAAGCAACCAGTACTTC. Its protein is CASSPGPGQGASNQYF.

V gene TRBV4-3 combines with J gene TRBJ1-2; D gene unclear. In germline, CDR1 is LGHNA, CDR2 YSLEER. The CDR3 is made up of 14 amino acids. V lost 0 bases and J lost 2, with 7 bases in between. The CDR3 region has the DNA TGCGCCAGCAGCCAAGAAACGGGGAACTATGGCTACACCTTC. Protein sequence: CASSQETGNYGYTF.

The chain is built from TRBV27 and TRBJ2-7, with TRBD2 as a possible D gene (7 bases). The V gene lost 5 bases and the J gene lost 5 bases, with 19 bases spanning the gap. Germline V lookup: CDR1 MNHEY, CDR2 SMNVEV (reference sequence). The CDR3 has 15 residues. CDR3 nucleotide sequence: TGTGCCAGCAGTGCCCCGGCTAGGGGGGGCCACGAGCAGTACTTC. Its translation is CASSAPARGGHEQYF.

V is TRBV4-1 and J is TRBJ1-5; D gene ambiguous. The CDR3 consists of 15 residues. Trimming took 0 bases from V and 5 from J, leaving 11 bases between them. Germline CDR1 MGHRA, CDR2 YSYEKL. DNA for the CDR3: TGCGCCAGCAGCCAAGATCCGGGCGGGGATCAGCCCCAGCATTTT. Its protein product is CASSQDPGGDQPQHF.

V gene TRBV29-1 combines with J gene TRBJ2-5; no firm D call. V dropped 4 bases and J dropped 2 bases, with 11 bases sitting between them. This CDR3 spans 13 amino acids. Germline-derived CDR1 and CDR2 are SQVTM and ANQGSEA. The CDR3 DNA follows: TGCAGCGTTGTGTCGCAGGCTCAAGAGACCCAGTACTTC. Translated, it gives CSVVSQAQETQYF.

This clone has a single count. This rearrangement joins TRBV18 to TRBJ2-1; D ambiguous. CDR1 and CDR2 (germline): KGHSH, LQKENI. The CDR3 loop spans 15 amino acids. V gave up 7 bases and J gave up 0 bases, with 13 bases separating them. CDR3 sequence: CASFSPGSSYNEQFF. CDR3 coding DNA: TGTGCCAGCTTCTCGCCAGGTTCCTCCTACAATGAGCAGTTCTTC.